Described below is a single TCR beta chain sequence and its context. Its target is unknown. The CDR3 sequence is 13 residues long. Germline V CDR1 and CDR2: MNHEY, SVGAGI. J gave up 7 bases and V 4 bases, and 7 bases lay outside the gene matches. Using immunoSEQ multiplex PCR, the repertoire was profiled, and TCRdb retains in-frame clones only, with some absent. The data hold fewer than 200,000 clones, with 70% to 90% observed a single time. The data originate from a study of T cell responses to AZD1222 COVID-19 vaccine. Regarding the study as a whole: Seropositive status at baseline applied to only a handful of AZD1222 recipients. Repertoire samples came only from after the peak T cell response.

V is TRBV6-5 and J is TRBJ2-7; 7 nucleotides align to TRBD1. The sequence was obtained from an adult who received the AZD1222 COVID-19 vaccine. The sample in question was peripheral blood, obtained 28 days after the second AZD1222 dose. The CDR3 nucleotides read TGTGCCAGCAGTTCCGACAGGGTGGGTGAGCAGTACTTC. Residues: CASSSDRVGEQYF.